These 27 T cell receptor beta chains were sequenced from one sample in a study of blood T cell repertoires in COVID-19. Data came from immunoSEQ multiplex PCR; TCRdb stores just in-frame clones and leaves some out. The repertoire holds approximately 45,000 clones, with about four fifths as singletons. Sequenced material: peripheral blood. The source of these receptors is a woman older than 75 with acute or convalescent COVID-19.

The chain links TRBV18 to TRBJ2-1; TRBD2 is a possible D gene (6 bases). The germline gives CDR1 KGHSH, CDR2 LQKENI. The germline V and J ends were trimmed by 3 bases and 0 bases, with 15 bases remaining between them. The CDR3 contains 17 residues. The CDR3 bases are TGTGCCAGCTCACCCGGACTACTCGACCGCTCCTACAATGAGCAGTTCTTC. Translated, it gives CASSPGLLDRSYNEQFF. Combining the CDR3 with reference TRBV18 and TRBJ2-1 gives the whole variable domain NAGVMQNPRHLVRRRGQEARLRCSPMKGHSHVYWYRQLPEEGLKFMVYLQKENIIDESGMPKERFSAEFPKEGPSILRIQQVVRGDSAAYFCASSPGLLDRSYNEQFFGPGTRLTVL.

The rearrangement joins TRBV12-5 to TRBJ2-5; TRBD1 matches 8 bases. V lost 4 bases, J lost 9 bases, and 10 bases stayed unmatched. The germline V gene encodes CDR1 LGHNT and CDR2 FRNRAP. This CDR3 region has 14 residues. CDR3 DNA: TGTGCTAGTGGTTCCGACAGGGGACGGCCCGCCCAGTACTTC. It yields the protein CASGSDRGRPAQYF.

J is TRBJ2-1 and V is TRBV7-9, with a tentative D call TRBD2 (6 bases). Trimming pared 11 bases from V and 2 bases from J, leaving 10 bases between. From germline, CDR1 is SEHNR and CDR2 FQNEAQ (reference sequence). This CDR3 region has 12 residues. The CDR3 bases are TGTGCCGGGGGGACGACCTACAATGAGCAGTTCTTC. It encodes CAGGTTYNEQFF.

This rearrangement joins TRBV11-2 to TRBJ2-1, with D perhaps TRBD2 (5 bases). Trimming cost V 2 bases and J 1 base, with 9 bases left between them. The germline V gene has CDR1 SGHAT and CDR2 FQNNGV. The CDR3 extends over 15 amino acids. The CDR3 bases are TGTGCCAGCAGCTTAAGCAGGACTTCCTACAATGAGCAGTTCTTC. This codes for CASSLSRTSYNEQFF.

This chain joins TRBV7-2 and TRBJ1-2; TRBD1 agrees at 9 bases. After removal of 8 bases from V and 2 bases from J, the junction contained 3 bases not matched to a gene. CDR1 and CDR2 (germline): SGHTA, FQGNSA. CDR3 size: 13 residues. The CDR3 DNA sequence: TGTGCCAGCGCGGGACAGGGCAACTATGGCTACACCTTC. This encodes CASAGQGNYGYTF.

V is TRBV3-1 (or the pseudogene TRBV3-2) and J is TRBJ1-2, with TRBD1 matching over 10 bases. Trimming took 0 bases from V and 7 from J; bases not matched to a gene: 2. Germline V gene sequence: CDR1 LGHDT, CDR2 YNNKEL (reference sequence). The CDR3 sequence is 14 residues long. This chain's CDR3 is CASSQDDRGLGYTF. As DNA, the CDR3 is TGTGCCAGCAGCCAAGATGACAGGGGGCTTGGCTACACCTTC.

In nucleotides, the CDR3 is TGTGCCAGCAGCCCCGGGACAGCCAGCAATCAGCCCCAGCATTTT. Its protein is CASSPGTASNQPQHF. The chain couples TRBV11-2 to TRBJ1-5, with 7 bases aligning to TRBD1. This CDR3 contains 15 residues. Germline CDR1 reads SGHAT; CDR2 reads FQNNGV. V lost 5 bases and J lost 1; bases outside the gene matches: 5.

This clone was counted between two and nine times. The CDR3 region has the DNA TGTGCCAGCAGTGAGGACAGGGCTGGCTACACCTTC. It yields the protein CASSEDRAGYTF. This sequence joins TRBV2 and TRBJ1-2; TRBD1 agrees at 8 bases. J lost 7 bases, V lost 3 bases, and 1 base had no gene match. This CDR3 has 12 residues. Germline values: CDR1 SNHLY, CDR2 FYNNEI.

The V call is TRBV12-3 or TRBV12-4, the J call TRBJ1-1, with D uncertain. The length of the CDR3 is 13 residues. V was pared by 8 bases and J by 5 bases, with 15 bases between. CDR3 protein: CASGLSAGTEAFF. CDR3 nucleotides: TGTGCCAGCGGGCTATCTGCGGGGACTGAAGCTTTCTTT.

The chain has TRBV6-5 and TRBJ2-2, with 8 bases aligning to TRBD1. V dropped 7 bases and J dropped 6; count of bases not matched to a gene: 7. The CDR3 contains 14 residues. Germline CDR1 reads MNHEY; CDR2 reads SVGAGI. CDR3 in DNA: TGTGCCAGCACTCGAGACAGGGGCCCCGGGGAGCTGTTTTTT. Translated, it gives CASTRDRGPGELFF.

The chain is built from TRBV4-1 and TRBJ2-2; tentatively, D is TRBD1 (6 bases). Germline loops: CDR1 MGHRA, CDR2 YSYEKL. Trimming stripped 3 bases from V and 3 bases from J, with 17 bases between. This CDR3 region has 17 residues. CDR3: CASSHHRNREDTGELFF. The CDR3, as DNA: TGCGCCAGCAGCCATCACAGAAACAGGGAAGACACCGGGGAGCTGTTTTTT.

The genes are TRBV5-4 and TRBJ2-7; D might be TRBD2 (7 bases). CDR3 length equals 16 residues. Trimming stripped 4 bases from V and 5 bases from J, with 22 bases between. Germline CDR1 and CDR2: SGHNT and YYREEE (reference sequence). The CDR3 loop reads CASSPPRGGGSDEQYF. For the CDR3, the DNA is TGTGCCAGCAGCCCCCCGCGGGGAGGGGGTTCGGACGAGCAGTACTTC.

The chain carries TRBV5-8 and TRBJ1-1; D unclear. Germline V gives CDR1 SGHTS, CDR2 YDEGEE. The ends were cut back, 1 base at V and 5 bases at J, with 15 bases in the middle. The CDR3 spans 15 residues. The CDR3 DNA sequence: TGTGCCAGCAGCTTGATCGCGGGGATACCAACTGAAGCTTTCTTT. It encodes CASSLIAGIPTEAFF.

In this sample, this clone turned up a few times. V and J are TRBV9 and TRBJ1-2, with 8 bases lining up with TRBD1. V was pared by 0 bases and J by 8 bases, with 9 bases of the junction left unmatched. Germline CDR1 reads SGDLS; CDR2 reads YYNGEE. The CDR3 runs to 15 residues. CDR3 in amino acids: CASSVEIAGGQGYTF. The CDR3 coding sequence is TGTGCCAGCAGCGTAGAGATCGCAGGGGGCCAAGGCTACACCTTC.

This clone was detected a few times. This chain links TRBV7-9 with TRBJ1-5; 10 bases line up with TRBD1. Germline trimming cut 5 bases from V and 5 bases from J; bases unmatched to any gene: 6. CDR3 length: 15 amino acids. In germline, CDR1 is SEHNR, CDR2 FQNEAQ (reference sequence). CDR3 region: CASSPAGTGDQPQHF. CDR3 DNA: TGTGCCAGCAGCCCCGCCGGGACAGGGGATCAGCCCCAGCATTTT.

The gene calls are TRBV28 and TRBJ1-1; TRBD1 agrees at 7 bases. CDR1 and CDR2 from the germline V gene are MDHEN and SYDVKM. There are 14 residues in the CDR3. V shed 11 bases, J shed 6 bases, and the junction held 15 bases outside the gene matches. CDR3 loop: CAHKGAGLYSEAFF. CDR3 bases: TGTGCCCACAAGGGGGCAGGGTTATATTCTGAAGCTTTCTTT. The full variable domain, completed using reference TRBV28 and TRBJ1-1, is DVKVTQSSRYLVKRTGEKVFLECVQDMDHENMFWYRQDPGLGLRLIYFSYDVKMKEKGDIPEGYSVSREKKERFSLILESASTNQTSMYLCAHKGAGLYSEAFFGQGTRLTVV.

The rearrangement joins TRBV5-1 to TRBJ1-1; D perhaps matches TRBD1 (5 bases). With 3 bases removed from V and 1 base from J, the gap between germline ends came to 13 bases. This CDR3 comprises 15 residues. The germline gives CDR1 SGHRS, CDR2 YFSETQ. The CDR3 sequence: CASSSQAGGNTEAFF. The CDR3 DNA reads as TGCGCCAGCAGCTCTCAAGCCGGGGGGAACACTGAAGCTTTCTTT. The full variable domain, rest sourced from reference TRBV5-1 and TRBJ1-1, is KAGVTQTPRYLIKTRGQQVTLSCSPISGHRSVSWYQQTPGQGLQFLFEYFSETQRNKGNFPGRFSGRQFSNSRSEMNVSTLELGDSALYLCASSSQAGGNTEAFFGQGTRLTVV.

This clone has more than one count but fewer than ten. The rearrangement joins TRBV5-4 to TRBJ2-7; maybe TRBD1 (6 bases). The CDR3 has 16 residues. Germline lookup yields CDR1 SGHNT and CDR2 YYREEE (reference sequence). V was shortened by 3 bases and J by 3 bases, with 19 bases between the two germline ends. The CDR3 bases are TGTGCCAGCAGCTGGGGCACAGGGACCACCTACTACGAGCAGTACTTC. It specifies CASSWGTGTTYYEQYF. Using reference TRBV5-4 and TRBJ2-7 for the parts outside the CDR3, the full variable domain is ETGVTQSPTHLIKTRGQQVTLRCSSQSGHNTVSWYQQALGQGPQFIFQYYREEENGRGNFPPRFSGLQFPNYSSELNVNALELDDSALYLCASSWGTGTTYYEQYFGPGTRLTVT.

The rearrangement links TRBV4-2 to TRBJ1-2; D gene ambiguous. This CDR3 region has 15 residues. CDR1 is LGHNA and CDR2 is YNFKEQ in the germline V gene. V dropped 0 bases and J dropped 2 bases, with 10 bases sitting between them. CDR3 in DNA: TGTGCCAGCAGCCAAGAGGCGGCTAAGAACTATGGCTACACCTTC. Translation: CASSQEAAKNYGYTF.

The chain employs TRBV6-2 or TRBV6-3 and TRBJ2-1, with a weak D call TRBD1 (7 bases). Germline CDR1 and CDR2: MNHEY and SVGEGT. Between the trimmed V and J ends, which lost 0 bases and 3 bases, there was a span of 15 bases. The CDR3 covers 17 residues. The CDR3 nucleotides read TGTGCCAGCAGTTACTCGGTTGGGCAGGGGGGCTACAATGAGCAGTTCTTC. Its translation is CASSYSVGQGGYNEQFF.

The CDR3 bases are TGTGCCAGCAGCTTGGCGCAGTATGGCTACACCTTC. This gives the protein CASSLAQYGYTF. V and J are TRBV5-4 and TRBJ1-2; D remains ambiguous. In germline, CDR1 is SGHNT, CDR2 YYREEE (reference sequence). V lost 0 bases, J lost 5 bases, and 5 bases lay in between. CDR3 length equals 12 residues.

This CDR3 reads CASSPGQAYEQFF. Here the CDR3 DNA reads TGTGCCAGCAGCCCGGGACAGGCCTATGAGCAGTTCTTC. The rearrangement links TRBV5-6 to TRBJ2-1, with 8 bases lining up with TRBD1. Germline V gives CDR1 SGHDT, CDR2 YYEEEE. This CDR3 is built from 13 residues. With V trimmed by 4 bases and J by 8 bases, 5 bases remained unmatched.

V is TRBV6-5 and J is TRBJ1-1; 9 nucleotides line up with TRBD1. This CDR3 comprises 15 residues. Trimming removed 5 bases from V and 4 bases from J; junction bases left unmatched: 8. Germline V gene data show CDR1 as MNHEY and CDR2 as SVGAGI. CDR3 nucleotides: TGTGCCAGCAGTCCGGACAGGGGAAGGCGCACTGAAGCTTTCTTT. It yields the protein CASSPDRGRRTEAFF.

The rearrangement joins TRBV10-1 to TRBJ1-2, with a possible D match to TRBD1 (5 bases). The CDR3 covers 15 residues. Trimming cost V 3 bases and J 7 bases, with 18 bases left between them. The V gene's germline CDR1 is WNHNN and CDR2 SYGVQD (reference sequence). For the CDR3, the DNA is TGCGCCAGCAGTGAATCCACCGTGGGGGGTAGTGGCTACACCTTC. This sequence encodes CASSESTVGGSGYTF.

This clone was seen a single time. The CDR3 sequence: CASSEGSQSTQYF. Here the CDR3 DNA reads TGTGCCAGCAGTGAGGGTAGCCAAAGCACGCAGTATTTT. This chain links TRBV6-4 with TRBJ2-3; D gene ambiguous. CDR1 MRHNA and CDR2 SNTAGT come from the germline V gene. Trimming stripped 3 bases from V and 9 bases from J, with 13 bases between. CDR3 length: 13 amino acids.

This rearrangement joins TRBV6-5 to TRBJ1-2, with D maybe TRBD1 (6 bases). The V end lost 0 bases, the J end lost 7 bases, and 15 bases lay between the germline ends. CDR1 and CDR2 (germline): MNHEY, SVGAGI. There are 15 residues in the CDR3. The CDR3: CASSYSGRGSGGYTF. The CDR3 region has the DNA TGTGCCAGCAGTTACTCGGGCAGGGGCAGTGGTGGCTACACCTTC.

This chain joins TRBV5-1 and TRBJ2-1; D is unresolved. The CDR3 extends over 16 amino acids. V was shortened by 2 bases and J by 5 bases, with 17 bases between the two germline ends. CDR1 and CDR2 (germline): SGHRS, YFSETQ. This chain's CDR3 is CASSFTPTVSDNEQFF. CDR3 coding DNA: TGCGCCAGCAGCTTTACCCCTACTGTCAGCGACAATGAGCAGTTCTTC.